The sequence of this T cell receptor (beta chain) was determined in a study of radiotherapy plus CTLA-4 blockade in lung cancer. TCRdb's copy holds only in-frame clones and misses some; the assay was immunoSEQ multiplex PCR. The sample yields about 59,000 clones, about 72% seen once. For this clone: Its antigen is still unknown.

Findings and limits, study-wide: Radiotherapy was combined with ipilimumab, and tumor-derived TCR clones then expanded in blood.

Sequenced material: peripheral blood, taken from a patient treated with radiotherapy plus ipilimumab. This receptor was taken from a human donor with non-small cell lung cancer whose response to radiotherapy plus ipilimumab could not be evaluated.

CDR3 residues: CASSVGSYGKTQYF. The CDR3 region has the DNA TGTGCCAGCAGTGTCGGGTCCTACGGAAAGACCCAGTACTTC. This chain links TRBV6-1 with TRBJ2-5, with unresolved D. Per the germline V gene, CDR1 is MNHNS and CDR2 is SASEGT. Trimming took off 4 bases at V and 6 bases at J, with 15 bases between the two ends. The CDR3 runs to 14 residues.